This is a list of T cell receptor beta chains from one sample in a study of T cells in narcolepsy. Measured with immunoSEQ multiplex PCR; TCRdb has only the in-frame clones, and not every one. The data contain around 42,000 clones, about 91% of them singletons. Sequences were obtained from CD45RA- memory CD4+ T cells from PBMCs. These TCRs come from a human donor with narcolepsy. The CDR3 runs from the conserved cysteine through the conserved F or W.

v_gene	j_gene	CDR3aa
TRBV7-8	TRBJ2-3	CASSLGLPTDTQYF
TRBV15	TRBJ1-6	CATSRVDRGSPLHF
TRBV30	TRBJ2-7	CAWSAGLYEQYF
TRBV11-3	TRBJ2-1	CASSLAGTALYNEQFF
TRBV14	TRBJ2-6	CASSQGGSGANVLTF
TRBV5-5	TRBJ1-2	CASSLQPTAGGYTF
TRBV11-2	TRBJ1-5	CASSFLGNQPQHF
TRBV19	TRBJ2-1	CASSMRASGALDEQFF
TRBV12-5	TRBJ2-7	CASGLGGQGSYEQYF
TRBV20-1	TRBJ2-2	CSASLAGELFF
TRBV12-5	TRBJ1-2	CASGSGTGGFSVGYTF
TRBV6-1	TRBJ1-2	CASSGGTGFGYTF
TRBV12-2	TRBJ2-4	CASRAAKNIQYF
TRBV5-4	TRBJ2-5	CASSLEQRQETQYF
TRBV6-1	TRBJ1-1	CASTSRDPGTEAFF
TRBV5-1	TRBJ2-7	CASSPSGLTSGTPSPWEQYF
TRBV29-1	TRBJ2-2	CSVEGSWGKAGELFF
TRBV4-1	TRBJ2-7	CASSHPGQGTYEQYF
TRBV7-7	TRBJ2-5	CASSSGPAETQYF
TRBV9	TRBJ1-5	CASSPNPPGTGGNQPQHF
TRBV5-1	TRBJ1-6	CASSSGRSGNSPLHF
TRBV4-1	TRBJ2-1	CASSPDLNSYNEQFF
TRBV7-2	TRBJ2-2	CASSLVEPGELFF
TRBV7-3	TRBJ2-2	CASSAEATGELFF
TRBV9	TRBJ1-3	CASSVRDSGNTIYF
TRBV29-1	TRBJ2-1	CSVSGGRLDYVRDEQFF
TRBV6-5	TRBJ2-7	CASSYPRTGGVEQYF
TRBV5-1	TRBJ2-1	CASRRLGTGIYNEQFF
TRBV10-2	TRBJ1-1	CASKDGGDTEAFF
TRBV18	TRBJ2-2	CASSLTQNTGELFF
TRBV18	TRBJ1-5	CASSPGQGRDQPQHF
TRBV11-3	TRBJ1-4	CASSSTDSGGNEKLFF
TRBV6-5	TRBJ1-6	CASSEVQGRSPLHF
TRBV13	TRBJ1-2	CASSPEGMPSHYTF
TRBV5-5	TRBJ2-7	CASSSGGGGPGYEQYF
TRBV6-5	TRBJ2-1	CASSSGGLVVF
TRBV6-5	TRBJ2-7	CASSLLSGRVLEQYF